The table lists the clone carrying this T cell receptor beta chain with a count of one. What it binds is not known. Terminally differentiated effector memory CD45RA+ cells were excluded by CCR7 positive selection of CD45RO-negative cells. The sample originates from a study of shared clonotypes between healthy human individuals. Study-wide results and caveats: Incomplete sequencing of sorted subsets was indicated by rarefaction despite large depth.

There are 15 residues in the CDR3. V lost 3 bases, J lost 3 bases, and 12 bases lay in between. Germline CDR1 SGDLS, CDR2 YYNGEE. Assay: immunoSEQ multiplex PCR; the TCRdb copy retains only in-frame clones and omits some. The sample comprises about 820,000 clones, about 91% of which are singletons, and around 24% rests with the top ten. Source material: naive CD8+ T cells sorted from blood. The TCR originated in a man younger than 45 in good health. The chain links TRBV9 to TRBJ1-4; D call uncertain. This chain's CDR3 is CASSASGTANEKLFF. DNA of the CDR3: TGTGCCAGCAGCGCTTCGGGTACGGCTAATGAAAAACTGTTTTTT.